The 25 T cell receptor beta chains below were found in one sample sequenced in a study of beta chain features in type 1 diabetes. TCRB transcripts that were expressed got sequenced, as all of the isolated RNA had been reverse transcribed. The protocol was immunoSEQ multiplex PCR, while the TCRdb copy is restricted to in-frame clones and leaves out a portion. The sample has a few hundred thousand clones, 9.5% to 12% seen once. What was sequenced was naive CD4+ T cells from blood. Source of these receptors: a woman younger than 45 in good health.

A few counts support this clone. The chain recombines TRBV19 with TRBJ1-5, with 7 bases that match TRBD1. There are 16 residues in the CDR3. Per the germline V gene, CDR1 is LNHDA and CDR2 is SQIVND (reference sequence). V lost 4 bases, J lost 2 bases, and 8 bases stayed unmatched. The CDR3 reads CASSKETGFGNQPQHF. DNA for the CDR3: TGTGCCAGTAGTAAAGAGACAGGGTTCGGCAATCAGCCCCAGCATTTT.

This clone came up a few times. This chain connects TRBV27 to TRBJ2-2; TRBD1 is a possible D gene (5 bases). The CDR3 runs 16 residues. V was clipped by 4 bases and J by 6 bases, with 18 bases between them. Germline V gives CDR1 MNHEY, CDR2 SMNVEV (reference sequence). This chain's CDR3 is CASSSIVQQVPGELFF. The CDR3 DNA is TGTGCCAGCAGTTCCATTGTTCAACAGGTCCCCGGGGAGCTGTTTTTT.

This sequence joins TRBV19 and TRBJ2-5; D remains ambiguous. The germline V gene encodes CDR1 LNHDA and CDR2 SQIVND (reference sequence). The CDR3 sequence is 13 residues long. Trimming stripped 4 bases from V and 3 bases from J, with 9 bases between. The chain's CDR3 is CASSNQREETQYF. For the CDR3, the DNA is TGTGCCAGTAGTAACCAGCGAGAAGAGACCCAGTACTTC.

A few counts support this clone. J is TRBJ2-2 and V is TRBV4-2; 8 bases are a match to TRBD1. The V and J ends lost 2 bases and 1 base, in that order; junction bases with no gene match: 6. CDR3 length equals 17 residues. Germline loops: CDR1 LGHNA, CDR2 YNFKEQ. CDR3 sequence (DNA): TGTGCCAGCAGCCAATCCGGGGACAGGCTGAACACCGGGGAGCTGTTTTTT. It yields the protein CASSQSGDRLNTGELFF.

The V and J genes are TRBV4-2 and TRBJ2-2; D remains ambiguous. CDR1 and CDR2 from the germline V gene are LGHNA and YNFKEQ. V was pared by 0 bases and J by 5 bases, with 7 bases between. The CDR3 sequence is 14 residues long. In nucleotides, the CDR3 is TGTGCCAGCAGCCAAGATAGAAGAACCGGGGAGCTGTTTTTT. It translates to CASSQDRRTGELFF.

This clone was counted only a few times. The CDR3 bases are TGTGCCAGCTCACCAAAACAGGCTCTTCCCTACGAGCAGTACTTC. Its translation is CASSPKQALPYEQYF. This chain links TRBV18 with TRBJ2-7, with a possible D match to TRBD1 (5 bases). Trimming shortened V by 2 bases and J by 2 bases, and 13 bases separated the two germline ends. The CDR3 sequence is 15 residues long. Germline V gene sequence: CDR1 KGHSH, CDR2 LQKENI.

V usage is TRBV30 and J usage is TRBJ1-1; TRBD1 might be the D (6 bases). Germline CDR1 GTSNPN, CDR2 SVGIG (reference sequence). This CDR3 is 11 amino acids long. V was cut by 5 bases and J by 6 bases, with 10 bases left in between. CDR3: CAWATGPEAFF. The CDR3 coding sequence is TGTGCCTGGGCGACAGGCCCTGAAGCTTTCTTT.

The sample holds a few counts of this clone. The chain recombines TRBV28 with TRBJ2-1, with D possibly being TRBD2 (5 bases). V lost 6 bases, J lost 8 bases, and 11 bases lay in between. Germline CDR1 MDHEN, CDR2 SYDVKM. The CDR3 sequence is 12 residues long. CDR3 amino acids: CASRPEGYEQFF. The CDR3 DNA is TGTGCCAGCAGACCAGAGGGCTATGAGCAGTTCTTC.

This clone has a handful of counts. The genes are TRBV28 and TRBJ1-5, with D possibly TRBD1 on 5 matching bases. The CDR3 runs 12 residues. The V and J ends lost 10 bases and 1 base respectively, with 8 bases between them. The germline V gene has CDR1 MDHEN and CDR2 SYDVKM. The CDR3, as DNA: TGTGCCACCGGGGGAAGCAATCAGCCCCAGCATTTT. This codes for CATGGSNQPQHF.

This clone was observed a few times. The rearrangement joins TRBV29-1 to TRBJ1-1, with unresolved D. Germline CDR1 and CDR2: SQVTM and ANQGSEA. The V end was cut by 4 bases, the J end by 6 bases, with 21 bases between. This CDR3 region has 15 residues. CDR3 sequence reads: CSVAGIEGPKPEAFF. CDR3 nucleotide sequence: TGCAGCGTTGCGGGGATTGAGGGTCCGAAACCTGAAGCTTTCTTT.

V usage is TRBV14 and J usage is TRBJ2-7, with TRBD2 matching 8 bases. V gave up 4 bases and J gave up 2 bases; unmatched junction bases: 7. Germline V lookup: CDR1 SGHDN, CDR2 FVKESK. The CDR3 is 15 residues long. This chain's CDR3 is CASSRASGPTYEQYF. The CDR3 bases are TGTGCCAGCAGCCGAGCTAGCGGGCCTACCTACGAGCAGTACTTC.

V is TRBV7-2 and J is TRBJ2-7, with 8 bases lining up with TRBD2. This CDR3 has 14 amino acids. Germline-derived CDR1 and CDR2 are SGHTA and FQGNSA. With V trimmed by 4 bases and J by 0 bases, 2 bases remained unmatched. The CDR3 DNA follows: TGTGCCAGCAGCTCAAGCGGGGGCTCCTACGAGCAGTACTTC. It specifies CASSSSGGSYEQYF.

This chain uses TRBV30 with TRBJ2-7; 8 bases line up with TRBD2. The CDR3 is made up of 14 amino acids. Looked up from germline, CDR1 is GTSNPN and CDR2 is SVGIG (reference sequence). Trimming at V came to 0 bases and at J to 0 bases, leaving 1 base not matched to a gene. CDR3 residues: CAWSVSGSSYEQYF. DNA for the CDR3: TGTGCCTGGAGTGTAAGCGGGAGCTCCTACGAGCAGTACTTC.

In its sample, this clone was seen a few times. The J gene is TRBJ2-3, the V gene TRBV4-3; the D gene is possibly TRBD1 (6 bases). Trimming pared 6 bases from V and 4 bases from J, leaving 23 bases between. This CDR3 has 17 amino acids. Per the germline V gene, CDR1 is LGHNA and CDR2 is YSLEER. This CDR3 is CASSQTRGRGIADTQYF. The CDR3 DNA reads as TGCGCCAGCAGTCAAACTCGCGGCAGGGGTATCGCAGATACGCAGTATTTT.

V and J are TRBV7-2 and TRBJ2-4, with D possibly being TRBD1 (6 bases). V lost 3 bases and J 6 bases, leaving 12 bases between the germline ends. The germline V gene has CDR1 SGHTA and CDR2 FQGNSA. CDR3 length equals 14 residues. This chain's CDR3 is CASSLYREGNIQYF. The CDR3 coding sequence is TGTGCCAGCAGCTTGTACAGGGAAGGAAACATTCAGTACTTC.

The chain uses TRBV6-5 and TRBJ1-2, with TRBD1 matching 10 bases. V dropped 10 bases and J dropped 5; count of bases not matched to a gene: 13. CDR3 size: 15 residues. Germline-derived CDR1 and CDR2 are MNHEY and SVGAGI. CDR3 sequence (DNA): TGTGCCACCGGCCGGGTCGGGGGACAGGGGTATGGCTACACCTTC. This encodes CATGRVGGQGYGYTF.

Written as DNA, the CDR3 is TGTGCCACCAGCAGGGCACTAGCTGGGCAAGAGACCCAGTACTTC. As protein: CATSRALAGQETQYF. This chain connects TRBV15 to TRBJ2-5; tentatively, D is TRBD2 (6 bases). Germline CDR1 and CDR2: LNHNV and YYDKDF (reference sequence). V lost 3 bases, J lost 2 bases, and 13 bases lay in between. The CDR3 extends over 15 amino acids.

CDR3 protein: CAWRTSGNSYEQYF. Here the CDR3 DNA reads TGTGCCTGGAGGACTAGCGGGAACTCCTACGAGCAGTACTTC. V is TRBV30 and J is TRBJ2-7; the match to TRBD2 covers 11 bases. This CDR3 region has 14 residues. The V gene end was trimmed by 3 bases and the J gene end by 0 bases; junction bases not matched to a gene: 1. In germline, CDR1 is GTSNPN, CDR2 SVGIG (reference sequence). Full variable domain (outside the CDR3, taken from reference TRBV30 and TRBJ2-7): SQTIHQWPATLVQPVGSPLSLECTVEGTSNPNLYWYRQAAGRGLQLLFYSVGIGQISSEVPQNLSASRPQDRQFILSSKKLLLSDSGFYLCAWRTSGNSYEQYFGPGTRLTVT.

The chain couples TRBV7-2 to TRBJ2-7, with TRBD1 as a possible D gene (5 bases). The CDR3 has 13 residues. V was clipped by 6 bases and J by 2 bases, with 11 bases between them. Germline V gene data show CDR1 as SGHTA and CDR2 as FQGNSA. The CDR3 DNA sequence: TGTGCCAGCAGTTTGCAGGGCCCCTACGAGCAGTACTTC. Protein: CASSLQGPYEQYF.

This rearrangement joins TRBV2 to TRBJ1-4; TRBD1 is a possible D gene (5 bases). The CDR3 consists of 13 residues. V was pared by 3 bases and J by 11 bases, with 13 bases between. CDR1 SNHLY and CDR2 FYNNEI come from the germline V gene. DNA for the CDR3: TGTGCCAGCAGTGAGATGGGGGAGGCCAAACTGTTTTTT. Its protein is CASSEMGEAKLFF.

The table lists this clone with a few counts. The J gene is TRBJ2-7, the V gene TRBV10-3; D might be TRBD1 (5 bases). Per germline, CDR1 ENHRY and CDR2 SYGVKD. The CDR3 extends over 13 amino acids. V gave up 10 bases and J gave up 0 bases, with 13 bases separating them. In nucleotides, the CDR3 is TGTGCCACCTTGCAGGGCACCTCCTACGAGCAGTACTTC. Translation gives CATLQGTSYEQYF.

This clone was seen only a few times. The chain links TRBV28 to TRBJ1-2; TRBD1 might be the D (6 bases). Deletions cut 4 bases from V and 4 bases from J, with 13 bases between. Germline CDR1 and CDR2: MDHEN and SYDVKM. This CDR3 region has 14 residues. The CDR3 coding sequence is TGTGCCAGCAGTTCCGGACAGCCGAGCTATGGCTACACCTTC. It yields the protein CASSSGQPSYGYTF.

This clone was picked up a small number of times. This chain joins TRBV30 and TRBJ2-1, with D maybe TRBD2 (6 bases). V lost 3 bases, J lost 3 bases, and 15 bases lay in between. The CDR3 consists of 15 residues. From germline, CDR1 is GTSNPN and CDR2 SVGIG (reference sequence). CDR3: CAWRRASDNYNEQFF. As DNA, the CDR3 is TGTGCCTGGAGGAGAGCTAGCGATAACTACAATGAGCAGTTCTTC.

CDR3 residues: CAWNVNSGNTIYF. For the CDR3, the DNA is TGTGCCTGGAACGTGAACAGTGGAAACACCATATATTTT. The rearrangement joins TRBV30 to TRBJ1-3; D call uncertain. The CDR3 extends over 13 amino acids. The V end was cut by 4 bases, the J end by 3 bases, with 10 bases between. CDR1 and CDR2 (germline): GTSNPN, SVGIG (reference sequence).

The chain couples TRBV14 to TRBJ1-1; D is undetermined. CDR3 length equals 14 residues. The germline V gene encodes CDR1 SGHDN and CDR2 FVKESK. V lost 4 bases, J lost 6 bases, and 15 bases lay in between. The DNA for the CDR3 is TGTGCCAGCAGCCGTTTGGTTAGTGTGGCTGAAGCTTTCTTT. As protein: CASSRLVSVAEAFF.